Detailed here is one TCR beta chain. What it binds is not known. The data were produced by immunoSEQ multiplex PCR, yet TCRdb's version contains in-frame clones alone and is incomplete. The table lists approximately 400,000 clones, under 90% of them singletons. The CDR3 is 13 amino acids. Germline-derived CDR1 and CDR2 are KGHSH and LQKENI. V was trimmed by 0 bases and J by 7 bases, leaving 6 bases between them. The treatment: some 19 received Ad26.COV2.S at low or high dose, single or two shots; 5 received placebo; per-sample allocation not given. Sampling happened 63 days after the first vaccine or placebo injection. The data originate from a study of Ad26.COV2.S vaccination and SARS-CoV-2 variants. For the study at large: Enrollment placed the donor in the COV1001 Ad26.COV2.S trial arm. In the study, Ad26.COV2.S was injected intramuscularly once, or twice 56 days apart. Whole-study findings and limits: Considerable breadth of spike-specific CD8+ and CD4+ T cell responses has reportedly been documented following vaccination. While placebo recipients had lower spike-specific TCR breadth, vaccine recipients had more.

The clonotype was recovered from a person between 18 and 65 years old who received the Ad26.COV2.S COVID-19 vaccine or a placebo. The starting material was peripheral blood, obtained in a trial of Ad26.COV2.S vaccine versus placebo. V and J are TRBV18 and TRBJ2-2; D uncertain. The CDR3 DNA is TGTGCCAGCTCACCACCAGTTTTCGGGGAGCTGTTTTTT. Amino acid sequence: CASSPPVFGELFF.